This entry lists 19 T cell receptor beta chains sequenced from one sample in a study of cytomegalovirus exposure and HLA in healthy donors. The data were produced by immunoSEQ multiplex PCR, yet TCRdb's version contains in-frame clones alone and is incomplete. The table has tens of thousands of clones, 80% to 95% seen once. What was sequenced was PBMCs. These receptors were collected from a woman aged 18-30 years in good health and CMV-seronegative.

The rearrangement uses TRBV5-1 and TRBJ1-1; 7 nucleotides align to TRBD1. The CDR3 is 12 residues long. Germline-derived CDR1 and CDR2 are SGHRS and YFSETQ. V shed 3 bases and J 9 bases; nucleotides not matched to a gene: 5. CDR3 nucleotides: TGCGCCAGCAGCTACGGGGACAGTCAAGCTTTCTTT. Translated: CASSYGDSQAFF.

The sample holds one count of this clone. The chain joins TRBV2 to TRBJ2-3; tentative D call: TRBD2 (5 bases). CDR3 length: 11 amino acids. Trimming took off 7 bases at V and 5 bases at J, with 7 bases between the two ends. The germline CDR1 and CDR2 sequences are SNHLY and FYNNEI. CDR3 coding DNA: TGTGCCAGCATGGAGGAAGATACGCAGTATTTT. Its protein product is CASMEEDTQYF. The full variable domain, completed using reference TRBV2 and TRBJ2-3, is EPEVTQTPSHQVTQMGQEVILRCVPISNHLYFYWYRQILGQKVEFLVSFYNNEISEKSEIFDDQFSVERPDGSNFTLKIRSTKLEDSAMYFCASMEEDTQYFGPGTRLTVL.

The V and J genes are TRBV5-6 and TRBJ1-1, with D perhaps TRBD1 (6 bases). CDR1 and CDR2 (germline): SGHDT, YYEEEE. V lost 4 bases, J lost 0 bases, and 16 bases lay in between. The CDR3 spans 16 residues. CDR3 region: CASSPLGTFMNTEAFF. In DNA, the CDR3 is TGTGCCAGCAGCCCTCTAGGGACATTTATGAACACTGAAGCTTTCTTT.

This chain connects TRBV5-6 to TRBJ1-1, with 9 bases fitting TRBD1. This CDR3 comprises 16 residues. Trimming took 0 bases from V and 3 from J; bases not matched to a gene: 6. Per germline, CDR1 SGHDT and CDR2 YYEEEE. CDR3 residues: CASSLGGQGFYTEAFF. For the CDR3, the DNA is TGTGCCAGCAGCTTGGGGGGACAGGGTTTTTACACTGAAGCTTTCTTT. The whole variable domain, filled in from reference TRBV5-6 and TRBJ1-1, reads DAGVTQSPTHLIKTRGQQVTLRCSPKSGHDTVSWYQQALGQGPQFIFQYYEEEERQRGNFPDRFSGHQFPNYSSELNVNALLLGDSALYLCASSLGGQGFYTEAFFGQGTRLTVV.

DNA of the CDR3: TGTGCCAGCAGTCCACAGGGTTTGGAGACCCAGTACTTC. This translates into CASSPQGLETQYF. J is TRBJ2-5 and V is TRBV2; possibly TRBD1 for D (6 bases). Germline CDR1 is SNHLY and CDR2 is FYNNEI. Trimming removed 5 bases from V and 5 bases from J, with 12 bases in between. The CDR3 loop spans 13 amino acids.

About this clone: The germline gene is not matched at one end of the junction; a read error may be the cause. CDR3 protein: CASSLDRGAEAFF. The DNA of the CDR3 is TGTGCCAGCAGCCTAGACAGGGGCGCTGAAGCTTTCTTT. The V gene is TRBV11-2, the J gene TRBJ1-1, with 8 bases aligning to TRBD1. Germline-derived CDR1 and CDR2 are SGHAT and FQNNGV. CDR3 length: 13 residues. Based on the CDR3 plus reference TRBV11-2 and TRBJ1-1, the full variable domain is EAGVAQSPRYKIIEKRQSVAFWCNPISGHATLYWYQQILGQGPKLLIQFQNNGVVDDSQLPKDRFSAERLKGVDSTLKIQPAKLEDSAVYLCASSLDRGAEAFFGQGTRLTVV.

The CDR3 here is CASSLDSRYEQYV. The DNA for the CDR3 is TGCGCCAGCAGCTTGGATTCGCGGTACGAGCAGTACGTC. J is TRBJ2-7 and V is TRBV5-1, with no clear D. Trimming left V 0 bases short and J 4 bases short, with 8 bases between. Germline assignment: CDR1 SGHRS and CDR2 YFSETQ. This CDR3 is built from 13 residues.

This clone was observed once. The chain is built from TRBV5-4 and TRBJ2-5, with a tentative D call TRBD2 (6 bases). V lost 2 bases and J lost 5, with 13 bases in between. The V gene's germline CDR1 is SGHNT and CDR2 YYREEE (reference sequence). This CDR3 is built from 14 residues. CDR3 DNA: TGTGCCAGCAGCTTAACGGGGGTGGAGGAGACCCAGTACTTC. Amino acids: CASSLTGVEETQYF.

The V gene is TRBV9, the J gene TRBJ2-2; TRBD2 matches 7 bases. Germline V gene sequence: CDR1 SGDLS, CDR2 YYNGEE. Trimming took 5 bases from V and 6 from J; bases not matched to a gene: 7. The CDR3 has 14 amino acids. The chain's CDR3 is CASSFGGRPGELFF. The CDR3 bases are TGTGCCAGCAGTTTTGGCGGGAGACCCGGGGAGCTGTTTTTT.

The chain employs TRBV5-5 and TRBJ2-5, with D perhaps TRBD2 (5 bases). V lost 0 bases, J lost 8 bases, and 17 bases lay in between. Germline CDR1 is SGHKS and CDR2 is YYEKEE (reference sequence). The CDR3 consists of 15 residues. CDR3 region: CASSLAGSGGQTQYF. The CDR3 coding sequence is TGTGCCAGCAGCTTGGCGGGCAGCGGCGGGCAAACCCAGTACTTC. The full variable domain, with the rest looked up from reference TRBV5-5 and TRBJ2-5, is DAGVTQSPTHLIKTRGQQVTLRCSPISGHKSVSWYQQVLGQGPQFIFQYYEKEERGRGNFPDRFSARQFPNYSSELNVNALLLGDSALYLCASSLAGSGGQTQYFGPGTRLLVL.

To note about this clone: Relative to the germline gene, one junction end is altered; a read error may explain this. The V and J genes are TRBV29-1 and TRBJ2-3, with D unclear. CDR1 is SQVTM and CDR2 is ANQGSEA in the germline V gene. The CDR3 extends over 8 amino acids. The CDR3 protein is CSVEGSEF. CDR3 in DNA: TGCAGCGTTGAAGGGAGCGAGTTT.

The J gene is TRBJ1-2, the V gene TRBV19, with D possibly TRBD1 on 6 matching bases. Per germline, CDR1 LNHDA and CDR2 SQIVND (reference sequence). CDR3 length: 16 residues. The germline V and J ends were trimmed by 5 bases and 2 bases, with 18 bases remaining between them. As DNA, the CDR3 is TGTGCCAGTAGTCTCCGGTTAGGGCAGGGGAACTATGGCTACACCTTC. It yields the protein CASSLRLGQGNYGYTF.

The chain links TRBV6-1 to TRBJ2-3; D ambiguous. The CDR3 has 13 residues. The germline gives CDR1 MNHNS, CDR2 SASEGT. The germline V and J ends were trimmed by 8 bases and 1 base, with 10 bases remaining between them. The CDR3 DNA is TGTGCCAGCGAAAGGAGAGGCACAGATACGCAGTATTTT. It yields the protein CASERRGTDTQYF.

The chain uses TRBV15 and TRBJ2-1; 8 bases line up with TRBD2. The CDR3 runs to 15 residues. Germline CDR1 and CDR2: LNHNV and YYDKDF (reference sequence). The V segment lost 3 bases and the J segment 5 bases; nucleotides outside the gene matches: 6. The CDR3 sequence is CATSRDLSGDNEQFF. CDR3 nucleotide sequence: TGTGCCACCAGCAGGGACCTTAGCGGGGACAATGAGCAGTTCTTC.

V and J are TRBV4-3 and TRBJ2-4; D not resolved. CDR1 is LGHNA, CDR2 YSLEER, per germline. CDR3 size: 13 residues. Trimming removed 2 bases at V and 9 bases at J, with 11 bases between. The CDR3 bases are TGCGCCAGCAGCCAAAGAAGTTCGCGCATTCAGTACTTC. It encodes CASSQRSSRIQYF.

The chain is built from TRBV28 and TRBJ1-2; D is perhaps TRBD1 (6 bases). CDR3 length equals 12 residues. V lost 7 bases, J lost 8 bases, and 14 bases lay in between. Per germline, CDR1 MDHEN and CDR2 SYDVKM. The CDR3 here is CASKQGTVGYTF. CDR3 bases: TGTGCCAGCAAACAGGGTACTGTCGGCTACACCTTC.

The chain employs TRBV5-5 and TRBJ2-7, with D maybe TRBD2 (6 bases). Germline V gives CDR1 SGHKS, CDR2 YYEKEE (reference sequence). The CDR3 length is 13 residues. Trimming cost V 0 bases and J 9 bases, with 13 bases left between them. CDR3: CASSLVGGRGQYV. CDR3 nucleotide sequence: TGTGCCAGCAGCTTGGTTGGAGGGCGTGGGCAGTACGTC.

The chain links TRBV23-1 to TRBJ1-1, with D possibly matching TRBD1 (6 bases). TRBV23-1 is treated as an ORF (open reading frame) with a function not yet certain. Between the trimmed V and J ends, which lost 6 bases and 6 bases, there was a span of 8 bases. The CDR3 length is 11 residues. This CDR3 reads CASRGTPEAFF. For the CDR3, the DNA is TGCGCCAGCAGAGGGACACCTGAAGCTTTCTTT.

The genes are TRBV2 and TRBJ2-3; 11 bases align to TRBD2. With V trimmed by 7 bases and J by 0 bases, 6 bases remained unmatched. The CDR3 totals 16 residues. Per germline, CDR1 SNHLY and CDR2 FYNNEI. In nucleotides, the CDR3 is TGTGCCAGCAATAATATAGCGGGGGGGAGCACAGATACGCAGTATTTT. Residues: CASNNIAGGSTDTQYF.